What follows is one T cell receptor (beta chain) and its context. CD45RO-negative cells were positively selected for CCR7, leaving out terminally differentiated effector memory CD45RA+ cells. Researchers ran the assay at a deep level. Repertoires were generated with immunoSEQ multiplex PCR, while TCRdb's copy carries only in-frame clones and drops some. The sample holds hundreds of thousands of clones, about 92% seen once. The sample originates from a study of shared clonotypes between healthy human individuals. Germline CDR1 and CDR2: MNHEY and SMNVEV (reference sequence). The CDR3 is 15 residues long. The junction had 6 bases not matched to a gene; V was cut back by 4 bases and J by 4 bases.

The receptor's source is a man younger than 40 in good health. The chain couples TRBV27 to TRBJ2-2; TRBD2 matches at 7 bases. Sequencing was done on a sample of naive CD8+ T cells sorted from blood. CDR3 DNA sequence: TGTGCCAGCAGTTCCTCCGCGGGAGTCACCGGGGAGCTGTTTTTT. Its translation is CASSSSAGVTGELFF.